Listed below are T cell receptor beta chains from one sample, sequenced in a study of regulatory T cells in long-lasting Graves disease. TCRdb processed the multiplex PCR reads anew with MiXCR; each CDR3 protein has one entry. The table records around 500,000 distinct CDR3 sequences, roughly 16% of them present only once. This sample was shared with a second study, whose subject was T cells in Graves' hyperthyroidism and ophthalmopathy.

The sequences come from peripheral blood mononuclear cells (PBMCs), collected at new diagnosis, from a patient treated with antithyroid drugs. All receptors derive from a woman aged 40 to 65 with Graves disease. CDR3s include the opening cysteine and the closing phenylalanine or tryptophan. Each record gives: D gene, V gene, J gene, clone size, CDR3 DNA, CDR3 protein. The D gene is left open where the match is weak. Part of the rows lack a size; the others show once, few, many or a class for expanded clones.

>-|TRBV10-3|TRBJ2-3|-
TGTGCCAACTCCTTCTCTAGCACAGATACGCAGTATTTT
CANSFSSTDTQYF
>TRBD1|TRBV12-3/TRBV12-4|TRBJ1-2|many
TGTGCCAGCACCCAATGGGACAGGGGGCCATTGGATGGCTACACCTTC
CASTQWDRGPLDGYTF
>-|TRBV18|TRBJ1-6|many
TGTGCCAGCTCCCCGAAACGCGATTCACCCCTCCACTTT
CASSPKRDSPLHF
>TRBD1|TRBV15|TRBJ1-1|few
TGTGCCACCAGCCCCCCTGGAGGGGGCGCAGGTAACACTGAAGCTTTCTTT
CATSPPGGGAGNTEAFF
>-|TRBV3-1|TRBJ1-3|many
TGTGCCAGCAGCCTCAGGGAAAACACCATATATTTT
CASSLRENTIYF
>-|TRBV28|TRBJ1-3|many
TGTGCCAGCAGTTCCCCCCCAGGGTCTGGAAACACCATATATTTT
CASSSPPGSGNTIYF
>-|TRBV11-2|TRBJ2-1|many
TGTGCCAGCAGCTTAGGCTGGCGGGGCTCCTACAATGAGCAGTTCTTC
CASSLGWRGSYNEQFF
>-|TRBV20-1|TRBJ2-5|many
TGCAGTGCTATGGGGCCGACACAAGAGACCCAGTACTTC
CSAMGPTQETQYF
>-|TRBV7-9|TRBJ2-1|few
TGTGCCAGCAGCTCCTACAGGGTCGATGAGCAGTTCTTC
CASSSYRVDEQFF
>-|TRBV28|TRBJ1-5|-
TGTGCCAGCAGTTTCGTAGGGCGACCGAATCAGCCCCAGCATTTT
CASSFVGRPNQPQHF
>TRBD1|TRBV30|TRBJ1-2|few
TGTGCCTGGAGTGTTAGAACAGGGGGAGTCTATGGCTACACCTTC
CAWSVRTGGVYGYTF
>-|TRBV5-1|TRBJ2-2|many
TGCGCCAGCAGCTTGGAAGGCGGAAACACCGGGGAGCTGTTTTTT
CASSLEGGNTGELFF
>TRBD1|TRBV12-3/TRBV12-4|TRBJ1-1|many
TGTGCCAGCATTTTAGGGGGCGTCAGCACTGAAGCTTTCTTT
CASILGGVSTEAFF
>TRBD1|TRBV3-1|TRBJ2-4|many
TGTGCCAGCAGCCCTTCCGGGACAGAAAACATTCAGTACTTC
CASSPSGTENIQYF
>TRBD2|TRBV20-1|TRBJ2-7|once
TGCAGTGCTGGGACTAGCGGATCCTACGAGCAGTACTTC
CSAGTSGSYEQYF
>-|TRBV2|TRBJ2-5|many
TGTGCCAGCAGTTCTGACAGTCGGGAGACCCAGTACTTC
CASSSDSRETQYF
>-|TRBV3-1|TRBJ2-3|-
TGTGCCAGCAGCCACGGGACGGTTGATTCAGATACGCAGTATTTT
CASSHGTVDSDTQYF
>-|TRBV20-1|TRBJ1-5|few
TGCAGTGCTAGAAGGGAGGGCATCAATCAGCCCCAGCATTTT
CSARREGINQPQHF
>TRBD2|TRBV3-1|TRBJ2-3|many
TGTGCCAGCAGCCCGGGGACTAGCGGATACACAGATACGCAGTATTTT
CASSPGTSGYTDTQYF
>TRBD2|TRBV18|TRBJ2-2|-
TGTGCCAGCTCACCACGTAGCGGGGGCTCCAACACCGGGGAGCTGTTTTTT
CASSPRSGGSNTGELFF
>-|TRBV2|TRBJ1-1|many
TGTGCCAGCAGTGAAAGGCAGACCATGAACACTGAAGCTTTCTTT
CASSERQTMNTEAFF
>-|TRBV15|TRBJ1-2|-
TGTGCCACCAGCAGAGATCTCCTTGGAGGCTACACCTTC
CATSRDLLGGYTF
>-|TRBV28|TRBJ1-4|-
TGTGCCAGCAGCTCTGACTTTCCTAATGAAAAACTGTTTTTT
CASSSDFPNEKLFF
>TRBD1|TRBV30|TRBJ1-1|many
TGTGCCTGGAGGGCCCGGGACAGGGTCGGCACTGAAGCTTTCTTT
CAWRARDRVGTEAFF
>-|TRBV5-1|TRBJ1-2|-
TGCGCCAGCAGCTTGGCCGGGTCTATAGAACGGGGCTACACCTTC
CASSLAGSIERGYTF
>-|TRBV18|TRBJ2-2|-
TGTGCCAGCTCATATTTACAGAGTATGAACACCGGGGAGCTGTTTTTT
CASSYLQSMNTGELFF
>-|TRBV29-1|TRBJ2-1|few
TGCAGCCTTGAGGGCTACAATGAGCAGTTCTTC
CSLEGYNEQFF
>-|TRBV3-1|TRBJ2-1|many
TGTGCCAGCAGCCAAGATGTTTTAGTCCCCTACAATGAGCAGTTCTTC
CASSQDVLVPYNEQFF
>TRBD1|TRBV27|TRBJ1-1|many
TGTGCCAGCAGTTTATCCGGGACAGGGAACACTGAAGCTTTCTTT
CASSLSGTGNTEAFF
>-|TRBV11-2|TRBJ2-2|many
TGTGCCAGCAGCTCCCTAAGGGGCGCCGGGGAGCTGTTTTTT
CASSSLRGAGELFF
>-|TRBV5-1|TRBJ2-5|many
TGCGCCAGCAGCCGAAAGCAAGAGACCCAGTACTTC
CASSRKQETQYF
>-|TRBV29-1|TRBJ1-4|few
TGCAGCGTTGTGGGGGACGGGAAAGGGGAAAAACTGTTTTTT
CSVVGDGKGEKLFF
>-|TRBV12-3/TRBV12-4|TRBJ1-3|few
TGTGCCAGCAGTCCCCCTTTCCCGGGGGTACACACCATATATTTT
CASSPPFPGVHTIYF
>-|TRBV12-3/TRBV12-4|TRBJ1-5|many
TGTGCCAGCAGTTATGGTGTTGATCAGCCCCAGCATTTT
CASSYGVDQPQHF
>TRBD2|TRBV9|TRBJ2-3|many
TGTGCCAGCAGCGTCGGCGGGGGGGAAGCAGATACGCAGTATTTT
CASSVGGGEADTQYF
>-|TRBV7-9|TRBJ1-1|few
TGTGCCAGCGGTTACAGGATTACTGAAGCTTTCTTT
CASGYRITEAFF
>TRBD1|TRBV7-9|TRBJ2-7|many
TGTGCCAGCAGCTTAGCAGTGACAGGGCCCTACGAGCAGTACTTC
CASSLAVTGPYEQYF
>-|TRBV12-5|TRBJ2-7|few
TGTGCTAGTGGTACCGGACAGACCTACGAGCAGTACTTC
CASGTGQTYEQYF
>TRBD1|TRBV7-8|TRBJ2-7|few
TGTGCCAGCAGCTTAGAGCGGACAGGGTACGAGCAGTACTTC
CASSLERTGYEQYF
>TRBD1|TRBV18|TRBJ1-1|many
TGTGCCAGCTCACCTTCGCGGGACAGGTCTTTCTTT
CASSPSRDRSFF
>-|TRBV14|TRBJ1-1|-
TGTGCCAGCAGCCAAGTTGCAGGGGCGAACACTGAAGCTTTCTTT
CASSQVAGANTEAFF
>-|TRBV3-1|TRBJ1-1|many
TGTGCCAGCAGCCAATCGGGGACAATGAACACTGAAGCTTTCTTT
CASSQSGTMNTEAFF
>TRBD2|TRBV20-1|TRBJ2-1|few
TGCAGTGCCTTCTGGGTCGGACTAGCCGACAATGAGCAGTTCTTC
CSAFWVGLADNEQFF
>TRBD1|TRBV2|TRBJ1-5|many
TGTGCCAGCAGTCGGACAGGGGGCCTTAGCAATCAGCCCCAGCATTTT
CASSRTGGLSNQPQHF
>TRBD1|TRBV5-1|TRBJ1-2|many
TGCGCCAGCAGCCCCGACAGGGGCGAGTACTATGGCTACACCTTC
CASSPDRGEYYGYTF
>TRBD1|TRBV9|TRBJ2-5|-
TGTGCCAGCAGCGCCGCCGGGACAGTCCAAGAGACCCAGTACTTC
CASSAAGTVQETQYF
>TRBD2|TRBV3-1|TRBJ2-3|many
TGTGCCAGCAGCCAGTACTCGGGGGGACGCACAGATACGCAGTATTTT
CASSQYSGGRTDTQYF
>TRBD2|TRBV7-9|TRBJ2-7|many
TGTGCCAGCAGCTTCACGACCGGGACTAGGGGCGGAAAAGAGCAGTACTTC
CASSFTTGTRGGKEQYF
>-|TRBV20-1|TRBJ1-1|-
TGCAGTGCTAGAGAATCTCCGGGGGCCCATGAAGCTTTCTTT
CSARESPGAHEAFF
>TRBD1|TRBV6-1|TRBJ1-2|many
TGTGCCAGCAGTGAAGCGGCGACAGGGGACTATGGCTACACCTTC
CASSEAATGDYGYTF
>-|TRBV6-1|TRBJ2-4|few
TGTGCCAGCAGCTTAGGTCCGGGGAGCATTCAGTACTTC
CASSLGPGSIQYF
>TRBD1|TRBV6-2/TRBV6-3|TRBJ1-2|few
TGTGCCAGCCGCGGGACAGGGGGAACACATGGCTACACCTTC
CASRGTGGTHGYTF
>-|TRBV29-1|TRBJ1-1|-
TGCAGCGTCCTCTACGGCATGGGACGGACCCTGCACACTGAAGCTTTCTTT
CSVLYGMGRTLHTEAFF
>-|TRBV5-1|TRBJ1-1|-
TGCGCCAGCAGCACGCAGGGGACTCGGTCCCCTGAAGCTTTCTTT
CASSTQGTRSPEAFF
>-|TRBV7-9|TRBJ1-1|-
TGTGCCAGCAGCTTATTCGGCAGGGGAAACATGAACACTGAAGCTTTCTTT
CASSLFGRGNMNTEAFF
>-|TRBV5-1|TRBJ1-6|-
TGCGTCAGCAGCTTAGGTGACACACGGACCCTTCTCCACTTT
CVSSLGDTRTLLHF
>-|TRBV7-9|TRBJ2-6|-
TGTGCCAGCAGCTGGTCCGGGGCCAACGTCCTGACTTTC
CASSWSGANVLTF
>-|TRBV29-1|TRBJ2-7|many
TGCAGCGTTGATAGGACGTCGGGAGACGAGCAGTACTTC
CSVDRTSGDEQYF
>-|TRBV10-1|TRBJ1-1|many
TGCGCCAGCAGTGAGTCCGGCAGGGGTGAAGCTTTCTTT
CASSESGRGEAFF
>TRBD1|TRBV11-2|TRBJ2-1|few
TGTGCCAGCAGACCTTTGACAGGGACGCAGTTCTTC
CASRPLTGTQFF